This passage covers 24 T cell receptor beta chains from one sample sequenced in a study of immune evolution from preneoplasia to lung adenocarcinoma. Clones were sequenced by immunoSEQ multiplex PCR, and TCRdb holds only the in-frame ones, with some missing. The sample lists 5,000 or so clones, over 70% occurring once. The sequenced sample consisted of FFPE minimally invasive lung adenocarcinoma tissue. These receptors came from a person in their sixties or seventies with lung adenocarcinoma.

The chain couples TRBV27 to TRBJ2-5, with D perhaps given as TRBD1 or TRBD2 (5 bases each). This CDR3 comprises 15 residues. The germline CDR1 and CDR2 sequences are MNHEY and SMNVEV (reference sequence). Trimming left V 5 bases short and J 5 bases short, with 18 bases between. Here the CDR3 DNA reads TGTGCCAGCAGTCCCAATTTGTGGGGACCCGAGACCCAGTACTTC. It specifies CASSPNLWGPETQYF.

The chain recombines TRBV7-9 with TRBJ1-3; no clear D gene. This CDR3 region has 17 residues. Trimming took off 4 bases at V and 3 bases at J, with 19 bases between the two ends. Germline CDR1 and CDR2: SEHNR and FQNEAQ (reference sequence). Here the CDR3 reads CASSSPRARTLGNTIYF. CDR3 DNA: TGTGCCAGCAGCTCCCCGAGGGCGCGGACGCTTGGAAACACCATATATTTT.

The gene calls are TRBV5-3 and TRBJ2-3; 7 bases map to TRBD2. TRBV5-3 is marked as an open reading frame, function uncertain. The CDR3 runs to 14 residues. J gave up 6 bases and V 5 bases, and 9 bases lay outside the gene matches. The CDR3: CARRHLAVGDTQYF. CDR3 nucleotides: TGTGCCAGAAGACATCTAGCGGTAGGGGATACGCAGTATTTT.

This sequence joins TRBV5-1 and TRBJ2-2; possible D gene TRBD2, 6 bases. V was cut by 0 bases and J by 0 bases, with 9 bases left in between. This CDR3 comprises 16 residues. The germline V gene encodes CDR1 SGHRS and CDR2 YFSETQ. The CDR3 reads CASSLGRRANTGELFF. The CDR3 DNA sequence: TGCGCCAGCAGCTTGGGACGGAGGGCGAACACCGGGGAGCTGTTTTTT.

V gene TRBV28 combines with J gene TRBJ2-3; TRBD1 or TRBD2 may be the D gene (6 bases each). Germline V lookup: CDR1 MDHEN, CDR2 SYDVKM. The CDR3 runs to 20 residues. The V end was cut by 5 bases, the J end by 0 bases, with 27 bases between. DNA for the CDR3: TGTGCCAGCAGTCCGACCGGTCTAGCGTCGAGGGGGTATAGCACAGATACGCAGTATTTT. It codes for CASSPTGLASRGYSTDTQYF.

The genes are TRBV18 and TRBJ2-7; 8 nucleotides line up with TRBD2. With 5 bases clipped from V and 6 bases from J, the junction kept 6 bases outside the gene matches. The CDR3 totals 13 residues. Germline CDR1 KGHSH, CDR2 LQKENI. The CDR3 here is CASSGGLALEQYF. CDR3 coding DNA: TGTGCCAGCTCAGGCGGACTAGCTCTCGAGCAGTACTTC.

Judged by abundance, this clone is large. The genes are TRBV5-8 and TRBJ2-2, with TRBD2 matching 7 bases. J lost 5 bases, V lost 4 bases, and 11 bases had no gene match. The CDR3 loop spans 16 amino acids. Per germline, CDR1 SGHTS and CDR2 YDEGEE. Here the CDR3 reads CASSGQAGARTGELFF. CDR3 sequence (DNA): TGTGCCAGCAGCGGGCAGGCGGGAGCAAGGACCGGGGAGCTGTTTTTT. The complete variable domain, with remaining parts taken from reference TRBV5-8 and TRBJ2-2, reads EAGVTQSPTHLIKTRGQQATLRCSPISGHTSVYWYQQALGLGLQFLLWYDEGEERNRGNFPPRFSGRQFPNYSSELNVNALELEDSALYLCASSGQAGARTGELFFGEGSRLTVL.

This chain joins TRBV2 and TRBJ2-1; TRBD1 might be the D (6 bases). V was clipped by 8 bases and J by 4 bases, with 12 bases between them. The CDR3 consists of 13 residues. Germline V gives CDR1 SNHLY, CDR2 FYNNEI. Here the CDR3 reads CASLRQAYNEQFF. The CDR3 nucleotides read TGTGCCAGCCTAAGACAGGCATACAATGAGCAGTTCTTC.

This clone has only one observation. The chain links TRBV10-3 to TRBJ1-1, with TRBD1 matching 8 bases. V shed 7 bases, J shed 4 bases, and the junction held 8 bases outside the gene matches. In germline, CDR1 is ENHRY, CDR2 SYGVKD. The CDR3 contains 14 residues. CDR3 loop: CAIKSGTGSTEAFF. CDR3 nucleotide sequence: TGTGCCATCAAGTCCGGGACAGGAAGCACTGAAGCTTTCTTT.

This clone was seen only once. CDR3 in amino acids: CASSLGQGVTETQYF. CDR3 nucleotide sequence: TGTGCCAGCAGCTTGGGACAGGGGGTGACGGAGACCCAGTACTTC. The rearrangement joins TRBV7-6 to TRBJ2-5, with 11 bases that match TRBD1. J was trimmed by 5 bases and V by 3 bases; bases with no gene match: 5. The CDR3 consists of 15 residues. The germline CDR1 and CDR2 sequences are SGHVS and FNYEAQ.

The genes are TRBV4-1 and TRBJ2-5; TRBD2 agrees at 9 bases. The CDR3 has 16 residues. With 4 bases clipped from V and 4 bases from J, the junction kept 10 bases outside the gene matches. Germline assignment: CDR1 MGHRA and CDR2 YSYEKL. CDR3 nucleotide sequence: TGCGCCAGCAGCCCGAGGGCGGGAGGGTCGGCAGAGACCCAGTACTTC. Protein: CASSPRAGGSAETQYF.

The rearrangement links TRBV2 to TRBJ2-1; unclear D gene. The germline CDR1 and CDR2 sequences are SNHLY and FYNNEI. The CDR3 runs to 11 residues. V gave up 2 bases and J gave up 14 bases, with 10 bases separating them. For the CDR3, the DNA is TGTGCCAGCAGTGAAACCCTGGATGAGTTCTTC. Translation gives CASSETLDEFF.

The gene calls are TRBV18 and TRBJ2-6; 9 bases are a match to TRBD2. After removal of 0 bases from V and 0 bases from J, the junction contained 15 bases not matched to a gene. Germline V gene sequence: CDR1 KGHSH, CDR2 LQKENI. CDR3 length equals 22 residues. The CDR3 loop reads CASSPPSGRGGPTSSGANVLTF. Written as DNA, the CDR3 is TGTGCCAGCTCACCACCGAGCGGGCGGGGGGGCCCTACTAGCTCTGGGGCCAACGTCCTGACTTTC.

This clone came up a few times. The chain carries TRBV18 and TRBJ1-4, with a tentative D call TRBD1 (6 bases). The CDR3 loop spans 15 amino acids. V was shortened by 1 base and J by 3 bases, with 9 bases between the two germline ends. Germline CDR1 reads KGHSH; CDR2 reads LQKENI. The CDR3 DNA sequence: TGTGCCAGCTCACCACGGGGGGCGGCTAATGAAAAACTGTTTTTT. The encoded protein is CASSPRGAANEKLFF.

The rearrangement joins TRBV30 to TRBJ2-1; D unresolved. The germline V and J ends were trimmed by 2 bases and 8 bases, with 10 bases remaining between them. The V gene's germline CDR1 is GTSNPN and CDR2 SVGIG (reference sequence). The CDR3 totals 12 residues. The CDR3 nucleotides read TGTGCCTGGAGTCCCTTGTCCGATGAGCAGTTCTTC. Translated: CAWSPLSDEQFF.

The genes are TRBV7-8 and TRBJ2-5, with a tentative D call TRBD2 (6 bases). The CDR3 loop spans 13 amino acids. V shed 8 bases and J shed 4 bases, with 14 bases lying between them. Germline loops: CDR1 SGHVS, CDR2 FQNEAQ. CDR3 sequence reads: CASLGGPGETQYF. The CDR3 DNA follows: TGTGCCAGCTTAGGAGGGCCGGGAGAGACCCAGTACTTC. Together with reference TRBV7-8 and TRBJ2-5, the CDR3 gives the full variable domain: GAGVSQSPRYKVAKRGQDVALRCDPISGHVSLFWYQQALGQGPEFLTYFQNEAQLDKSGLPSDRFFAERPEGSVSTLKIQRTQQEDSAVYLCASLGGPGETQYFGPGTRLLVL.

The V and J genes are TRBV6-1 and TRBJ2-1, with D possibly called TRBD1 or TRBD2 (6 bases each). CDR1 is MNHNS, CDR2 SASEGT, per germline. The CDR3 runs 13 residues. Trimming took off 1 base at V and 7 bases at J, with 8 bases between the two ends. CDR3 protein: CASSEGGGNEQFF. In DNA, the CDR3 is TGTGCCAGCAGTGAAGGAGGGGGGAATGAGCAGTTCTTC.

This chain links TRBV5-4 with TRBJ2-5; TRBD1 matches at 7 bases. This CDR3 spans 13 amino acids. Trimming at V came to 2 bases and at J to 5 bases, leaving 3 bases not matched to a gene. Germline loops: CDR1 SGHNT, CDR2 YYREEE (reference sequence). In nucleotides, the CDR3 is TGTGCCAGCAGCTTTAGGGGGCTGGAGACCCAGTACTTC. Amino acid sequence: CASSFRGLETQYF.

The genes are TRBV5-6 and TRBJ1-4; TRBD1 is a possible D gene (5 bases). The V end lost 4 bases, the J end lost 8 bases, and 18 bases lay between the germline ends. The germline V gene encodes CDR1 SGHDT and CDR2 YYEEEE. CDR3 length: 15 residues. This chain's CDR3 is CASSNTGARGEKLFF. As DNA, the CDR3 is TGTGCCAGCAGCAACACCGGGGCCAGAGGGGAAAAACTGTTTTTT.

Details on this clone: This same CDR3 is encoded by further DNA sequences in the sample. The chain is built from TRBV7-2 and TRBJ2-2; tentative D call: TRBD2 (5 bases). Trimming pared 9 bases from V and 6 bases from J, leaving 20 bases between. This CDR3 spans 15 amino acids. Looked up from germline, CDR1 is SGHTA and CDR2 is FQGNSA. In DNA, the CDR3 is TGTGCCAGTAGCGTACGGACTGATGCCCCCGGGGAGCTGTTTTTT. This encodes CASSVRTDAPGELFF.

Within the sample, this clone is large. CDR3 DNA sequence: TGCGCCAGCGGAAGGGACTCCTGGCGGGAGACCCAGTACTTC. Encoded protein: CASGRDSWRETQYF. The rearrangement uses TRBV5-1 and TRBJ2-5; D may be TRBD2 (6 bases). From germline, CDR1 is SGHRS and CDR2 YFSETQ. Trimming took off 7 bases at V and 5 bases at J, with 18 bases between the two ends. The CDR3 is made up of 14 amino acids.

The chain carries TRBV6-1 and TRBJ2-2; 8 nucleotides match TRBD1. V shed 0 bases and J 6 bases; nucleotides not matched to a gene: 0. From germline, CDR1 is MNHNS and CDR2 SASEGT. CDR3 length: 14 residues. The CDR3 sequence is CASSEATGAGELFF. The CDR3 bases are TGTGCCAGCAGTGAAGCGACAGGGGCCGGGGAGCTGTTTTTT.

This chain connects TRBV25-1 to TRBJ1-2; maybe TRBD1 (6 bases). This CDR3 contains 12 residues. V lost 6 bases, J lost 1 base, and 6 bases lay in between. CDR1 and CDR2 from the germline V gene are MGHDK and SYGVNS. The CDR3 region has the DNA TGTGCCAGCAGACAGGGTAACTATGGCTACACCTTC. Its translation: CASRQGNYGYTF.

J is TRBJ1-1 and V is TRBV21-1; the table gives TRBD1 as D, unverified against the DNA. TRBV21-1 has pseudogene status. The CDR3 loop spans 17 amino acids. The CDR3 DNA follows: TGTGCCAGCAGCAAATTGACGTCAGGGTGGGAGAACACTGAAGCTTTCTTT. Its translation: CASSKLTSGWENTEAFF.